This TCR beta chain comes out of a study of shared clonotypes between healthy human individuals. Study-wide context: Researchers assigned three CD4 naive, three CD4 memory, two CD8 naive and one CD8 memory plate to each donor.

As regards this clone: Other DNA sequences from this sample encode an identical CDR3 as well.

Method: immunoSEQ multiplex PCR; TCRdb's copy keeps in-frame clones and lacks some. The repertoire has a few million clones, more than 80% of them found once; the top ten carry 0.11% to 0.15%. The CDR3 covers 16 residues. Germline V CDR1 and CDR2: SGHNT, YYREEE (reference sequence). J was trimmed by 0 bases and V by 4 bases; bases with no gene match: 4. The chain joins TRBV5-4 to TRBJ1-6, with TRBD1 matching 7 bases. The source is a man aged 18 to 29 in good health. The specimen was naive CD4+ T cells sorted from blood. Subset specified: CD45RA+ positively selected. CDR3 loop: CASSLQGSSYNSPLHF. CDR3 DNA: TGTGCCAGCAGCCTACAGGGGTCCTCCTATAATTCACCCCTCCACTTT.